One and the same sample provided the 4 T cell receptor beta chains below, sequenced in a study of T cells after yellow fever vaccination. TCRdb ran MiXCR on the 5' RACE reads and lists one entry per CDR3 protein. Seen here are under 500,000 distinct CDR3 sequences, around 19% observed once, and the top ten hold roughly a sixth. Specimen: PBMCs, collected before the yellow fever booster vaccination. These receptors all stem from a man younger than 35 who received the YFV17D yellow fever vaccine.

The V gene is TRBV24-1, the J gene TRBJ2-3; tentative D call: TRBD2 (5 bases). CDR3 size: 15 residues. Germline V gene lookup returns CDR1 KGHDR and CDR2 SFDVKD. Trimming shortened V by 4 bases and J by 3 bases, and 13 bases separated the two germline ends. This chain's CDR3 is CATSDRDFGTDTQYF. Here the CDR3 DNA reads TGTGCCACCAGTGACCGGGATTTCGGGACAGATACGCAGTATTTT.

Only a few counts were recorded for this clonotype. The chain links TRBV20-1 to TRBJ2-3; a weak D match, TRBD1 (5 bases). V lost 7 bases to trimming and J lost 1 base, with 12 bases between them. Per the germline V gene, CDR1 is DFQATT and CDR2 is SNEGSKA (reference sequence). The CDR3 extends over 13 amino acids. The CDR3 DNA reads TGCAGTGTTCCACCGACAGGCACAGATACGCAGTATTTT. It yields the protein CSVPPTGTDTQYF.

This clonotype was recorded a few times. This chain connects TRBV7-3 to TRBJ1-1; TRBD1 matches 9 bases. The germline V gene has CDR1 SGHTA and CDR2 FQGTGA. The V gene end was trimmed by 4 bases and the J gene end by 5 bases; junction bases not matched to a gene: 5. The CDR3 runs 14 residues. The DNA for the CDR3 is TGTGCCAGCAGCTCCGGACAGGGGAAAACTGAAGCTTTCTTT. Protein: CASSSGQGKTEAFF.

This clonotype was found a few times. The chain links TRBV5-4 to TRBJ2-7; D is uncertain. CDR3 size: 13 residues. V was clipped by 2 bases and J by 7 bases, with 13 bases between them. Germline-derived CDR1 and CDR2 are SGHNT and YYREEE (reference sequence). The CDR3 reads CASSFFDTREQYF. The CDR3 coding sequence is TGTGCCAGCAGCTTCTTCGATACTCGGGAGCAGTACTTC.